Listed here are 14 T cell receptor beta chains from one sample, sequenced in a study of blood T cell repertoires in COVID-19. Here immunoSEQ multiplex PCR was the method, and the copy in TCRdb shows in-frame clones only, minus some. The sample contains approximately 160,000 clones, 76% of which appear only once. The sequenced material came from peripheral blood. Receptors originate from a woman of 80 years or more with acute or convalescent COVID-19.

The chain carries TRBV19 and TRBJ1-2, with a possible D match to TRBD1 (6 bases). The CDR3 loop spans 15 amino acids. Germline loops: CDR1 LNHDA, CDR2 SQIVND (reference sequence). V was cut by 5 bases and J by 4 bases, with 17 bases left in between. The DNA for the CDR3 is TGTGCCAGTAGTCTAGCCGAGGGACACCGCTATGGCTACACCTTC. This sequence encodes CASSLAEGHRYGYTF.

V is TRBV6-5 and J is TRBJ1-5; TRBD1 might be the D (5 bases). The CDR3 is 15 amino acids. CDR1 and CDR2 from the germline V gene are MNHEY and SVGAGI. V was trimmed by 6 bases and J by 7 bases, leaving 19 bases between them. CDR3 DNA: TGTGCCAGCAGCCCGCGGGGGGGGGTGGAGCAGCCCCAGCATTTT. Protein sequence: CASSPRGGVEQPQHF.

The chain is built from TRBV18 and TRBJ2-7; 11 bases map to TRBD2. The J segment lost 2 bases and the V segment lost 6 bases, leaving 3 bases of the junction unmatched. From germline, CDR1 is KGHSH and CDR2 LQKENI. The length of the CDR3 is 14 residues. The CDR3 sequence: CASSEGLAAYEQYF. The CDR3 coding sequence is TGTGCCAGCTCGGAGGGACTAGCGGCCTACGAGCAGTACTTC.

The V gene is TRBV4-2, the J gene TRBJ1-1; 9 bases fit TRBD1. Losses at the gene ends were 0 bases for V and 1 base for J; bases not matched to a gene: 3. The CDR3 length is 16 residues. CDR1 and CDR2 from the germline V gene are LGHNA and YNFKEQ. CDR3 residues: CASSQETGGTNTEAFF. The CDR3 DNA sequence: TGTGCCAGCAGCCAAGAGACAGGGGGAACGAACACTGAAGCTTTCTTT.

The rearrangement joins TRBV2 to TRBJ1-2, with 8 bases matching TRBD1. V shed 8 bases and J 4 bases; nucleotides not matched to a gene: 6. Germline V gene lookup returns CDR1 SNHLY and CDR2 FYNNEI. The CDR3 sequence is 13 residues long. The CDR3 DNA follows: TGTGCCAGCGCGACAGGGGCAGTCTATGGCTACACCTTC. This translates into CASATGAVYGYTF.

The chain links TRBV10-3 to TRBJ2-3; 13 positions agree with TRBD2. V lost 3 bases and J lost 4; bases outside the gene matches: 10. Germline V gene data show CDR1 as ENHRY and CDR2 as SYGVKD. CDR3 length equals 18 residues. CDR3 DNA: TGTGCCATCAGTGACGGTTTTGGACTAGCGGGAGTAGCAGATACGCAGTATTTT. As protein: CAISDGFGLAGVADTQYF.

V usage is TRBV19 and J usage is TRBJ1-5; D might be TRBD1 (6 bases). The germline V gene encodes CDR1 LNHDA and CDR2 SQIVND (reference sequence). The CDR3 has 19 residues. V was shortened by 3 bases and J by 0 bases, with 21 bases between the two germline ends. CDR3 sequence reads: CASSILGARTAVSNQPQHF. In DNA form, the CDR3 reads TGTGCCAGTAGTATCCTGGGTGCGAGGACAGCTGTTAGCAATCAGCCCCAGCATTTT.

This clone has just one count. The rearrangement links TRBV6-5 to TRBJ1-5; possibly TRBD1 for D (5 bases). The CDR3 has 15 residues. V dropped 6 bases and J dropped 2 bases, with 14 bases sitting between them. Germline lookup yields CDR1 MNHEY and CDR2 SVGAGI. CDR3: CASRGQVSGNQPQHF. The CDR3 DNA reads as TGTGCCAGCAGGGGGCAGGTCTCGGGCAATCAGCCCCAGCATTTT.

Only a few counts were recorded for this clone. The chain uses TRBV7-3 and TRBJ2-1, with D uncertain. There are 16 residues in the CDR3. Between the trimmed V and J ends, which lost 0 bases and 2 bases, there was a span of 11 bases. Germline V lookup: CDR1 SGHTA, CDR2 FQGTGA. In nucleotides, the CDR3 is TGTGCCAGCAGCTTAACTAGTCAGGCCCCCTACAATGAGCAGTTCTTC. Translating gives CASSLTSQAPYNEQFF.

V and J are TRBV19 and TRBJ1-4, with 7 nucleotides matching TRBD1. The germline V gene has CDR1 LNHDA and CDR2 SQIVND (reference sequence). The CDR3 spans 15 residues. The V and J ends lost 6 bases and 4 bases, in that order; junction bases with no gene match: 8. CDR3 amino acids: CASRDRHTINEKLFF. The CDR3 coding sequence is TGTGCCAGTAGGGACAGGCACACCATTAATGAAAAACTGTTTTTT. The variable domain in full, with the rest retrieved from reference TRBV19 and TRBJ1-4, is DGGITQSPKYLFRKEGQNVTLSCEQNLNHDAMYWYRQDPGQGLRLIYYSQIVNDFQKGDIAEGYSVSREKKESFPLTVTSAQKNPTAFYLCASRDRHTINEKLFFGSGTQLSVL.

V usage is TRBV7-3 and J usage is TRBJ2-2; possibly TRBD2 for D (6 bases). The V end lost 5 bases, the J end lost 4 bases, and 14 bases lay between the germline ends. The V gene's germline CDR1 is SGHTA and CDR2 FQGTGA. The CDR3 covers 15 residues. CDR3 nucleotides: TGTGCCAGCAGCACACGGGAGCTAGGCACCGGGGAGCTGTTTTTT. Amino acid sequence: CASSTRELGTGELFF.

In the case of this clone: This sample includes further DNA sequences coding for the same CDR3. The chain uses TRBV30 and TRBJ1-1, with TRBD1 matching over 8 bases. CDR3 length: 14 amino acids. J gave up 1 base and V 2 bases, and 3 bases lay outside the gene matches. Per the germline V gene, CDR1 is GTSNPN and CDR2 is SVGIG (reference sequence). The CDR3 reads CAWSRGQGNTEAFF. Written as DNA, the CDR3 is TGTGCCTGGAGTAGAGGACAGGGGAACACTGAAGCTTTCTTT.

The CDR3 protein is CASSDGLYGYTF. CDR3 in DNA: TGTGCCAGCAGTGACGGGCTCTATGGCTACACCTTC. The chain recombines TRBV6-4 with TRBJ1-2, with D hard to call. The V gene's germline CDR1 is MRHNA and CDR2 SNTAGT. CDR3 length: 12 residues. V dropped 2 bases and J dropped 4 bases, with 5 bases sitting between them.

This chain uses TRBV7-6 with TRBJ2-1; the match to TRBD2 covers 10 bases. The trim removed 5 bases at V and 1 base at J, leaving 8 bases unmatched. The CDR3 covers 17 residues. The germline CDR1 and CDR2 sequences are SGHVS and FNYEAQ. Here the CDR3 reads CASSRSGGASSYNEQFF. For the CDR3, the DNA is TGTGCCAGCAGCCGAAGCGGGGGGGCTTCGTCCTACAATGAGCAGTTCTTC.